This T cell receptor beta chain stems from a study of blood T cells in healthy people across ages (dated by TCRdb to between 2014 and 2016). The study in broad terms: In model experiments, template switching captured roughly one uniquely barcoded TCR beta cDNA molecule for every two T cells. Donors of different ages were randomly distributed across sequencing lanes to avoid experimental bias. Using the same blood draw, the study looked at two additional independent replicas of 1 million unique cDNA reads for two donors, one aged 18 to 30 and the other aged 80 or older. Using deep sequencing normalized with unique cDNA molecular identifiers, the study measured how TCR beta repertoire diversity changes with age. Four age groups were formed from the donors: young (average roughly 16 years), middle-aged (around 40), aged (approximately 60) and long-lived (less than 85).

To prepare the library, 5' RACE was applied. Instrument used: Illumina HiSeq 2500. A second 7 to 11 cycle PCR used a sample-barcoded 5' primer and a J-beta primer mix. Each TCR beta cDNA molecule received a unique molecular identifier from a template-switch 5' adaptor carrying 12 random nucleotides. Each sample yielded at least 2.5 million CDR3-containing paired-end reads. First-strand cDNA was synthesized from all RNA with the Mint cDNA synthesis kit, primed by a TRBC-specific oligonucleotide. Following uracil-DNA glycosylase treatment, all cDNA underwent a first 18-cycle PCR with the universal primers M1SS and BC2_uni_R. On the study's bioinformatics: For normalization, 1 million high-quality reads were randomly selected from each sample, with every read carrying a distinct molecular identifier. Reads with shared molecular identifiers were discarded instead of being binned into consensus sequences. MiTCR, with a Q25 quality threshold and the strictest error-elimination algorithm, was used for CDR3 identification, clonotype clustering and error correction. A nonparametric unseen species model using Euler transformation provided a lower-bound estimate of total TCR beta diversity. The raw public reads went through TCRdb reprocessing: fastp at Q25, MiXCR clone calling, in-frame beta chains kept. Identical CDR3 protein sequences are pooled into one entry, listed with their most common genes and DNA. The V and J calls come from TCRdb's annotation, not from the publication. The sample includes about 1.4 million distinct CDR3 sequences, with almost 60% observed a single time. The ten largest account for 5% to 7% of the sample.

What the study reported, not specific to this receptor: The CMV infection status of donors was not known, potentially confounding age-related changes in expanded clonotypes. Estimates of total diversity based on one million sequenced T cells were regarded as lower bounds and as underestimates. Since profiling was done on bulk unsorted PBMCs, naive and antigen-experienced compartments could not be conclusively compared. The percentage of naive T cells measured by flow cytometry correlated strongly with observed TCR beta diversity. Observed TCR beta diversity per million T cells fell roughly linearly with age, and a significant reduction was already apparent by age around 40. Compared with the aged group, the long-lived group had more naive CD4+ T cells, fewer expanded clones and increased TCR diversity, a pattern suggesting age selection.

Systemically healthy Caucasian individuals from Russia, some 36 in total and aged roughly 6 to 100 years, were included as donors. Ten milliliters of peripheral blood were drawn from each donor into EDTA-treated Vacutainer tubes. Ficoll-Paque density-gradient centrifugation was used to isolate PBMCs, with at least 7 million obtained per sample. Total RNA, at least 6 micrograms per sample, was extracted from PBMCs with Trizol reagent. For every donor, flow cytometry on a PBMC aliquot measured the percentage of naive CD45RAhigh/CD27high T cells. Points on this clonotype: There is no known antigen for this receptor. The record has no base qualities; no much larger clone is one base away.

Trimming removed 7 bases from V and 7 bases from J; the gene matches leave 13 bases unexplained. The germline V gene provides CDR1 SQVTM and CDR2 ANQGSEA. Its CDR3 holds 14 amino acids, cysteine through phenylalanine. Kept here is only the CDR3 DNA, which spans 42 bases and is read in frame from base 1. Sequencing was performed on blood. The sequence was obtained from a man aged 18 to 29 in good health. Recombination joined TRBV29-1 with TRBJ2-3, and 8 junctional nucleotides match TRBD2. The nucleotide sequence reads TGCAGCGCTGCCGGGACCGGCGGGAGGAATACGCAGTATTTT. It is translated as CSAAGTGGRNTQYF.